This TCR beta chain came from a study of spatial heterogeneity in lung cancer. The time point is: sample taken at primary tumor resection. The input material, whole RNA from tumor, nontumor lung or frozen PBMC, was sequenced unsorted. TCRdb called the 5' RACE reads again in MiXCR, with one record for every CDR3 protein. Of approximately 2,300 distinct CDR3 sequences listed, roughly a fifth are singletons. Study-wide findings and caveats: It was found that expanded intratumoral alpha and beta TCR counts tracked tumor mutation counts.

A note on this clonotype: Its antigen is currently unknown.

The length of the CDR3 is 14 residues. Germline assignment: CDR1 LGHNA and CDR2 YNFKEQ. Trimming at V came to 8 bases and at J to 2 bases, leaving 9 bases not matched to a gene. This sequence joins TRBV4-2 and TRBJ2-7, with 7 bases lining up with TRBD2. Specimen: lung tumor tissue, collected at surgery. This TCR was recovered from a male donor with early-stage non-small cell lung cancer. CDR3 DNA: TGTGCCAGCCAAGAAGAGCGGGGCCCCTACGAGCAGTACTTC. It is translated as CASQEERGPYEQYF.